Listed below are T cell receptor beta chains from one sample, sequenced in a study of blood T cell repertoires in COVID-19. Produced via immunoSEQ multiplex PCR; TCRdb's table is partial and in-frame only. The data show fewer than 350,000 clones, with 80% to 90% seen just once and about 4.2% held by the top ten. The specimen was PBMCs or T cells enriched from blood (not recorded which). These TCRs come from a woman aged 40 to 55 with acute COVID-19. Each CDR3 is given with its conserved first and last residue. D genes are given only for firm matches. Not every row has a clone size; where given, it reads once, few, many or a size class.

CASSLRGGGSYNEQFF | TGTGCCAGCAGCTTACGTGGGGGAGGCTCCTACAATGAGCAGTTCTTC | TRBJ2-1 | NA | once | TRBV7-9
CASSPEIWGAPYWETQYF | TGTGCCAGCAGCCCTGAGATTTGGGGAGCCCCTTATTGGGAGACCCAGTACTTC | TRBJ2-5 | NA | NA | TRBV7-2
CASSLRGWDRGLRNQPQHF | TGTGCCAGCAGTTTGAGAGGTTGGGACAGGGGGTTGCGCAATCAGCCCCAGCATTTT | TRBJ1-5 | TRBD1 | NA | TRBV27
CASSQDTGYNEKLFF | TGTGCCAGCAGCCAAGATACAGGCTATAATGAAAAACTGTTTTTT | TRBJ1-4 | NA | NA | TRBV4-2
CASSSGNRYEQYF | TGTGCCAGCAGCTCGGGTAATCGATACGAGCAGTACTTC | TRBJ2-7 | NA | NA | TRBV7-2
CASSFLERQGNTF | TGTGCCAGCAGTTTCTTAGAACGGCAGGGAAACACCTTC | TRBJ1-2 | NA | NA | TRBV28
CASSARVVVEEAEAFF | TGTGCCAGTAGTGCCCGCGTGGTTGTAGAGGAGGCTGAAGCTTTCTTT | TRBJ1-1 | NA | NA | TRBV19
CASSSGRDRGTDTQYF | TGTGCCAGCAGCTCGGGCCGGGACAGGGGAACAGATACGCAGTATTTT | TRBJ2-3 | TRBD1 | NA | TRBV5-4
CASKKRCRDYVNQPQHF | TGTGCCAGCAAAAAAAGGTGCAGGGACTACGTCAATCAGCCCCAGCATTTT | TRBJ1-5 | NA | NA | TRBV25-1
CASSLGTSVYNEQFF | TGTGCCAGCAGCTTAGGGACTAGCGTATACAATGAGCAGTTCTTC | TRBJ2-1 | TRBD2 | NA | TRBV7-9
CAISEAYGYTF | TGTGCCATCAGTGAAGCGTATGGCTACACCTTC | TRBJ1-2 | NA | NA | TRBV10-3
CSVEGTEGSSFYNEQFF | TGCAGCGTTGAAGGGACAGAAGGATCCAGTTTCTACAATGAGCAGTTCTTC | TRBJ2-1 | NA | NA | TRBV29-1
CASSLTGGVYGYTF | TGTGCCAGCAGTTTAACAGGGGGAGTCTATGGCTACACCTTC | TRBJ1-2 | TRBD1 | NA | TRBV27
CASSLVKLSGNTIYF | TGTGCCAGCAGCTTAGTTAAGCTTTCTGGAAACACCATATATTTT | TRBJ1-3 | NA | once | TRBV7-6
CASSQEPASGGSPSNTGELFF | TGCGCCAGCAGCCAAGAACCGGCTAGCGGGGGGTCCCCTTCGAACACCGGGGAGCTGTTTTTT | TRBJ2-2 | TRBD2 | NA | TRBV4-3
CASIRDSKNSPLHF | TGTGCCAGCATTAGGGACAGTAAAAATTCACCCCTCCACTTT | TRBJ1-6 | TRBD1 | few | TRBV28
CASRGGLNTEAFF | TGTGCCAGCAGGGGGGGACTGAACACTGAAGCTTTCTTT | TRBJ1-1 | NA | NA | TRBV6-6
CASSQLAGGIYEQYF | TGCGCCAGCAGCCAACTAGCGGGAGGGATCTACGAGCAGTACTTC | TRBJ2-7 | TRBD2 | NA | TRBV4-1
CASSREGEQYF | TGTGCCAGCAGTCGGGAAGGTGAGCAGTACTTC | TRBJ2-7 | NA | NA | TRBV5-6
CASSRSGGYNEQFF | TGTGCCAGCAGTCGTAGCGGGGGTTACAATGAGCAGTTCTTC | TRBJ2-1 | TRBD2 | NA | TRBV6-5